The 15 T cell receptor beta chains below were found in one sample sequenced in a study of T cells in localized non-small cell lung cancer. Clones were sequenced by immunoSEQ multiplex PCR, and TCRdb holds only the in-frame ones, with some missing. The data hold 25,000 to 30,000 clones, with 82% observed a single time. This specimen was peripheral blood, taken before any cancer treatment. These receptors were taken from a woman between 40 and 69 years old with stage I lung adenocarcinoma.

This clone was seen a handful of times. The V and J genes are TRBV18 and TRBJ1-3, with a possible D match to TRBD1 (5 bases). CDR3 length: 17 amino acids. V shed 2 bases and J shed 0 bases, with 14 bases lying between them. Looked up from germline, CDR1 is KGHSH and CDR2 is LQKENI. The CDR3 DNA follows: TGTGCCAGCTCACCAAACGCGGGGCTCAGCTCTGGAAACACCATATATTTT. Translated: CASSPNAGLSSGNTIYF.

The chain is built from TRBV7-6 and TRBJ2-5; D is unclear. The CDR3 consists of 11 residues. In germline, CDR1 is SGHVS, CDR2 FNYEAQ. V shed 5 bases and J shed 1 base, with 2 bases lying between them. CDR3 sequence (DNA): TGTGCCAGCAGCCCCCAAGAGACCCAGTACTTC. Its protein is CASSPQETQYF.

The chain uses TRBV2 and TRBJ1-2; 8 bases agree with TRBD1. This CDR3 is built from 14 residues. The germline CDR1 and CDR2 sequences are SNHLY and FYNNEI. With V trimmed by 4 bases and J by 5 bases, 6 bases remained unmatched. CDR3 DNA sequence: TGTGCCAGCAGTGTAGCCAGGGGGCCGTATGGCTACACCTTC. Protein product: CASSVARGPYGYTF.

This rearrangement joins TRBV9 to TRBJ1-1; no firm D call. In germline, CDR1 is SGDLS, CDR2 YYNGEE. This CDR3 has 14 residues. The V end lost 4 bases, the J end lost 3 bases, and 13 bases lay between the germline ends. The CDR3 sequence: CASSPRLDYTEAFF. Here the CDR3 DNA reads TGTGCCAGCAGCCCCCGGTTGGATTACACTGAAGCTTTCTTT.

The chain recombines TRBV11-2 with TRBJ1-3; D is unclear. Between the trimmed V and J ends, which lost 1 base and 4 bases, there was a span of 5 bases. The CDR3 extends over 13 amino acids. The germline V gene encodes CDR1 SGHAT and CDR2 FQNNGV. CDR3 in DNA: TGTGCCAGCAGCTTAGTGCAGGGAAACACCATATATTTT. It translates to CASSLVQGNTIYF.

The gene calls are TRBV9 and TRBJ2-2; the D gene is possibly TRBD1 (7 bases). The CDR3 spans 15 residues. CDR1 is SGDLS, CDR2 YYNGEE, per germline. The V end lost 0 bases, the J end lost 3 bases, and 9 bases lay between the germline ends. The CDR3 loop is CASSVVRGDTGELFF. The CDR3 DNA is TGTGCCAGCAGCGTAGTCAGGGGGGACACCGGGGAGCTGTTTTTT.

This chain joins TRBV30 and TRBJ1-6, with D unresolved. V was pared by 7 bases and J by 0 bases, with 13 bases between. The CDR3 is 15 residues long. Germline V gene data show CDR1 as GTSNPN and CDR2 as SVGIG (reference sequence). CDR3 DNA: TGTGCCTCCCAGGCGGCCGCCTCCTATAATTCACCCCTCCACTTT. This sequence encodes CASQAAASYNSPLHF.

This chain joins TRBV5-1 and TRBJ1-3; 8 nucleotides agree with TRBD1. V lost 4 bases, J lost 1 base, and 4 bases stayed unmatched. This CDR3 has 15 residues. Germline V gene sequence: CDR1 SGHRS, CDR2 YFSETQ. As DNA, the CDR3 is TGCGCCAGCAGCCCCCGGACAGGGTCTGGAAACACCATATATTTT. Its translation is CASSPRTGSGNTIYF.

The genes are TRBV4-1 and TRBJ2-7; D ambiguous. CDR3 length: 15 amino acids. Germline-derived CDR1 and CDR2 are MGHRA and YSYEKL. V was pared by 4 bases and J by 1 base, with 14 bases between. The CDR3 nucleotides read TGCGCCAGCAGCCTTCAGTCCTACCGGTCCTACGAGCAGTACTTC. Amino acids: CASSLQSYRSYEQYF.

By share, this clone ranks as medium-sized. The rearrangement links TRBV4-3 to TRBJ2-2, with D possibly matching TRBD2 (5 bases). V gave up 2 bases and J gave up 2 bases, with 12 bases separating them. The germline gives CDR1 LGHNA, CDR2 YSLEER. The CDR3 spans 16 residues. CDR3 in amino acids: CASSQFLGDNTGELFF. CDR3 bases: TGCGCCAGCAGCCAATTCCTGGGAGATAACACCGGGGAGCTGTTTTTT.

This clone has only one observation. The rearrangement links TRBV5-8 to TRBJ1-6; 9 positions agree with TRBD1. The V gene's germline CDR1 is SGHTS and CDR2 YDEGEE. This CDR3 region has 17 residues. The V and J ends lost 5 bases and 6 bases, in that order; junction bases with no gene match: 12. In DNA form, the CDR3 reads TGTGCCAGCAGATTATTCACAGGGGGCTTGAGTAATTCACCCCTCCACTTT. Its translation: CASRLFTGGLSNSPLHF.

The DNA of the CDR3 is TGCGCCAGCAGCTTTAGCTCGCGACGGGAGACCCAGTACTTC. This sequence encodes CASSFSSRRETQYF. The chain links TRBV5-1 to TRBJ2-5; D gene uncertain. Germline CDR1 SGHRS, CDR2 YFSETQ. This CDR3 has 14 residues. Trimming stripped 2 bases from V and 5 bases from J, with 13 bases between.

The CDR3: CASSRTAANEKLFF. For the CDR3, the DNA is TGTGCCAGCTCAAGGACAGCTGCTAATGAAAAACTGTTTTTT. The chain is built from TRBV19 and TRBJ1-4; a possible D gene is TRBD1 (6 bases). The germline V gene has CDR1 LNHDA and CDR2 SQIVND (reference sequence). The V and J ends lost 9 bases and 3 bases respectively, with 14 bases between them. This CDR3 is 14 amino acids long.

This clone was detected a few times. The chain employs TRBV19 and TRBJ2-5; weak D call: TRBD1 (8 bases). Germline V gives CDR1 LNHDA, CDR2 SQIVND (reference sequence). V was clipped by 8 bases and J by 2 bases, with 15 bases between them. The CDR3 has 14 residues. The CDR3 region has the DNA TGTGCCAGTGACAGGGGCGGGAGACAAGAGACCCAGTACTTC. Protein sequence: CASDRGGRQETQYF.

The chain couples TRBV7-9 to TRBJ2-7, with a weak D call TRBD1 (5 bases). The germline V gene has CDR1 SEHNR and CDR2 FQNEAQ (reference sequence). The CDR3 has 12 amino acids. V lost 5 bases and J lost 12, with 17 bases in between. CDR3 loop: CASSADSRSLYF. The CDR3 DNA is TGTGCCAGCAGCGCCGACAGTAGGTCCCTGTACTTC.